The rows below give T cell receptor beta chains drawn from one sample of a study of blood T cell repertoires in COVID-19. The method was immunoSEQ multiplex PCR; TCRdb's version includes in-frame clones alone and lacks a portion of them. The sample comprises about 250,000 clones, 75% to 95% of which are singletons, and approximately 2% rests with the top ten. Sequencing was carried out using PBMCs or T cells enriched from blood (not recorded which). The receptors shown here come from a woman aged 18-29 years who had recovered from COVID-19. Each CDR3 is given with its conserved first and last residue. Each record gives: D gene, J gene, V gene, clone size, CDR3 length, CDR3 DNA, CDR3 protein. A D gene is named only where the DNA matches it firmly. The size of a clone is reported for some rows only, either as once, few or many, or as a class for expanded clones.

d_call: .; j_call: TRBJ1-1; v_call: TRBV12-3/TRBV12-4; clone_size: .; cdr3_length: 12; cdr3_nt: TGTGCCAGCAGTTTAGGGAACAGTGAAGCTTTCTTT; cdr3_aa: CASSLGNSEAFF
d_call: .; j_call: TRBJ1-1; v_call: TRBV2; clone_size: .; cdr3_length: 13; cdr3_nt: TGTGCCAGCAGTGCACAGCCAAGCACTGAAGCTTTCTTT; cdr3_aa: CASSAQPSTEAFF
d_call: .; j_call: TRBJ1-4; v_call: TRBV20-1; clone_size: .; cdr3_length: 13; cdr3_nt: TGCAGTGCTACTGACAGAACTAATGAAAAACTGTTTTTT; cdr3_aa: CSATDRTNEKLFF
d_call: TRBD2; j_call: TRBJ2-1; v_call: TRBV7-3; clone_size: .; cdr3_length: 17; cdr3_nt: TGTGCCAGCAGCTTAACGTCTAGCGGGGGGTTCTACAATGAGCAGTTCTTC; cdr3_aa: CASSLTSSGGFYNEQFF
d_call: TRBD1; j_call: TRBJ1-5; v_call: TRBV7-3; clone_size: .; cdr3_length: 17; cdr3_nt: TGTGCCAGCAGCTTGGGCGTGACAGGGTATAGCAATCAGCCCCAGCATTTT; cdr3_aa: CASSLGVTGYSNQPQHF
d_call: .; j_call: TRBJ1-1; v_call: TRBV5-6; clone_size: .; cdr3_length: 14; cdr3_nt: TGTGCCAGCAGCCTTCGACAGATGAACACTGAAGCTTTCTTT; cdr3_aa: CASSLRQMNTEAFF
d_call: .; j_call: TRBJ1-3; v_call: TRBV12-5; clone_size: .; cdr3_length: 17; cdr3_nt: TGTGCTAGTGGTTTGGGTATATGGCCACAGGGTCAGGACACCATATATTTT; cdr3_aa: CASGLGIWPQGQDTIYF
d_call: .; j_call: TRBJ2-2; v_call: TRBV7-2; clone_size: .; cdr3_length: 16; cdr3_nt: TGTGCCAGCAGCCCCTGGCCTCGGGGTAGCGCCGGGGAGCTGTTTTTT; cdr3_aa: CASSPWPRGSAGELFF
d_call: .; j_call: TRBJ2-3; v_call: TRBV5-1; clone_size: .; cdr3_length: 15; cdr3_nt: TGCGCCAGCAGCTTGACGCGGGAAGACACAGATACGCAGTATTTT; cdr3_aa: CASSLTREDTDTQYF
d_call: TRBD1; j_call: TRBJ2-7; v_call: TRBV6-5; clone_size: .; cdr3_length: 13; cdr3_nt: TGTGCCAGCAGCAGGGGACAGTCCTACGAGCAGTACTTC; cdr3_aa: CASSRGQSYEQYF
d_call: TRBD2; j_call: TRBJ2-3; v_call: TRBV29-1; clone_size: .; cdr3_length: 14; cdr3_nt: TGCAGCGTTGAGGCGGGAGGGCGGAGGGATACGCAGTATTTT; cdr3_aa: CSVEAGGRRDTQYF
d_call: TRBD2; j_call: TRBJ2-1; v_call: TRBV12-3/TRBV12-4; clone_size: .; cdr3_length: 11; cdr3_nt: TGTGCCAGCAGTTTAGGGGGGAGGGCTCTCTTC; cdr3_aa: CASSLGGRALF
d_call: .; j_call: TRBJ1-3; v_call: TRBV5-1; clone_size: .; cdr3_length: 17; cdr3_nt: TGCGCCAGCCGAAAAACCAAAGACAGCTACTCTGGAAACACCATATATTTT; cdr3_aa: CASRKTKDSYSGNTIYF
d_call: TRBD1; j_call: TRBJ1-4; v_call: TRBV27; clone_size: .; cdr3_length: 17; cdr3_nt: TGTGCCAGCAGTTTATCCTCAGGGGGACCGGCTAATGAAAAACTGTTTTTT; cdr3_aa: CASSLSSGGPANEKLFF
d_call: .; j_call: TRBJ1-2; v_call: TRBV5-6; clone_size: .; cdr3_length: 15; cdr3_nt: TGTGCCAGCAGCAATTTCCCGGGTCTTAACTATGGCTACACCTTC; cdr3_aa: CASSNFPGLNYGYTF
d_call: TRBD1; j_call: TRBJ2-3; v_call: TRBV27; clone_size: .; cdr3_length: 14; cdr3_nt: TGTGCCAGCAGTCCCACGGACAGGGCAGATACGCAGTATTTT; cdr3_aa: CASSPTDRADTQYF
d_call: .; j_call: TRBJ2-3; v_call: TRBV7-2; clone_size: .; cdr3_length: 13; cdr3_nt: TGTGCCAGCAGCTTAGCGGCCTCAGATACGCAGTATTTT; cdr3_aa: CASSLAASDTQYF
d_call: TRBD1; j_call: TRBJ1-6; v_call: TRBV18; clone_size: .; cdr3_length: 19; cdr3_nt: TGTGCCAGCTCGCACGACAGGGGCTCGCTCCGTTCCTATAATTCACCCCTCCACTTT; cdr3_aa: CASSHDRGSLRSYNSPLHF
d_call: TRBD2; j_call: TRBJ2-3; v_call: TRBV29-1; clone_size: .; cdr3_length: 11; cdr3_nt: TGCAGCGTTGGACTAGCCGCTACGCAGTATTTT; cdr3_aa: CSVGLAATQYF
d_call: .; j_call: TRBJ1-5; v_call: TRBV18; clone_size: .; cdr3_length: 16; cdr3_nt: TGTGCCAGCTCACCTCAAAACAGGGTATCAAATCAGCCCCAGCATTTT; cdr3_aa: CASSPQNRVSNQPQHF
d_call: .; j_call: TRBJ2-3; v_call: TRBV5-1; clone_size: .; cdr3_length: 14; cdr3_nt: TGCGCCAGCAGCTTTGACAGGCCCCCAGATACGCAGTATTTT; cdr3_aa: CASSFDRPPDTQYF
d_call: .; j_call: TRBJ1-1; v_call: TRBV25-1; clone_size: .; cdr3_length: 15; cdr3_nt: TGTGCCAGCAGTGAACCCGGGGGTTTGAACACTGAAGCTTTCTTT; cdr3_aa: CASSEPGGLNTEAFF
d_call: .; j_call: TRBJ2-3; v_call: TRBV5-1; clone_size: .; cdr3_length: 14; cdr3_nt: TGCGCCAGTTGGGAGACCCCTAGCACAGATACGCAGTATTTT; cdr3_aa: CASWETPSTDTQYF
d_call: TRBD2; j_call: TRBJ2-7; v_call: TRBV5-1; clone_size: .; cdr3_length: 17; cdr3_nt: TGCGCCAGCAGCTTACGACTAGCGGGAGAAGGCGGCTACGAGCAGTACTTC; cdr3_aa: CASSLRLAGEGGYEQYF
d_call: .; j_call: TRBJ1-4; v_call: TRBV2; clone_size: once; cdr3_length: 17; cdr3_nt: TGTGCCGGGCGGGGCTTGAGGGCAGGGAAGGTCAATGAAAAACTGTTTTTT; cdr3_aa: CAGRGLRAGKVNEKLFF